This TCR beta chain was captured by sequencing in a study of T cells in localized non-small cell lung cancer. Study-level findings and limits: Uninvolved adjacent lung showed peak T cell clonality, exceeding tumor. Adjacent lung had a median around 50 of the 100 largest tumor clones. Investigators sequenced only a single tumor region, leaving heterogeneity possible. Increased T cell density in blood showed an association with longer overall survival.

As for this clone: Its target is not known.

Germline assignment: CDR1 SGHTA and CDR2 FQGNSA. The ends were cut back, 1 base at V and 3 bases at J, with 11 bases in the middle. CDR3 length: 15 residues. Assay used: immunoSEQ multiplex PCR; TCRdb lists only in-frame clones, some missing. The sample has tens of thousands of clones, 75% to 90% seen once. This chain links TRBV7-2 with TRBJ2-3; the D is unclear. The material sequenced was peripheral blood, taken before any cancer treatment. This TCR derives from a woman aged 35 to 70 with stage I lung adenocarcinoma. CDR3 amino acids: CASSLVARSTDTQYF. The CDR3 DNA reads as TGTGCCAGCAGCTTAGTTGCCAGGTCAACAGATACGCAGTATTTT. The full variable domain, with the rest looked up from reference TRBV7-2 and TRBJ2-3, is GAGVSQSPSNKVTEKGKDVELRCDPISGHTALYWYRQSLGQGLEFLIYFQGNSAPDKSGLPSDRFSAERTGGSVSTLTIQRTQQEDSAVYLCASSLVARSTDTQYFGPGTRLTVL.